Here is one T cell receptor (beta chain) with its context. Its antigen target is currently unknown. Qualities for individual bases were not recorded, and no much larger clone is one base off. The sample originates from a study of blood T cell repertoires in COVID-19 (dated by TCRdb to the early 2020s). Concerning the study at large: Samples from collaborators originated in the United States, Italy and Spain and spanned both the acute and convalescent phases of COVID-19. The prospective study material was composed of cDNA or gDNA derived from T cells, B-cell-depleted T cells, or PBMCs. Samples came from the ongoing ImmuneRACE study (first 160 participants) plus 1,254 subjects from 6 global collaborators. Deeply sampled blood TCRbeta repertoires from subjects exposed to, actively infected with, or recovered from COVID-19 were included in the dataset. Where available, HLA class I and class II types were taken from metadata supplied by the sample provider and were not determined by assay-based typing. The repertoires were released in a freely available public database meant as a resource for research on the immune response to SARS-CoV-2. Nearly every sample came with metadata listing a de-identified subject ID, COVID-19 status, age in years and sex.

At one collaborating source in Seattle, patients were enrolled during active infection and were followed longitudinally through the course of disease. Whole blood was collected in K2EDTA tubes by collaborating institutions according to the institutions' own protocols. For TCRbeta analysis, collaborators shipped samples as frozen whole blood, isolated PBMCs, or DNA extracted from either of those sample types. From a lookup of the germline V gene, CDR1 and CDR2 are MGHRA and YSYEKL. Unmatched junction bases come to 7, with V trimmed by 3 bases and J by 1 base. Including cysteine and phenylalanine, the CDR3 has 16 amino acids. Only CDR3 DNA remains: 48 bases, in frame from the first base. General study outcomes and caveats: Clinical and demographic metadata were provided uncurated, with the amount varying by source and participant.

The immunoSEQ Assay, a bias-controlled multiplex PCR, was used to amplify TCRbeta CDR3 regions from genomic DNA. Turning to the authors' computational methods: The number of nucleated cells in each sample was estimated from the amplification of reference gene primers within the assay. To quantify the absolute abundance of each unique TCRbeta CDR3 rearrangement, sequence reads were collapsed and filtered. For each sample, productive Simpson clonality was calculated by taking the square root of Simpson's diversity index across productive rearrangements. TCRdb obtained this table from immuneACCESS and retained in-frame rearrangements with V and J assigned. These tables miss some clones; where compared with another copy, unresolved V genes account for less than half of the shortfall, and the remainder is unexplained. V and J calls and clone size are those listed in that table; D and trimming were worked out from the DNA. This sample comprises tens of thousands of clones, 78% of them detected only once. 6.3% of the sample is held by the ten biggest clonotypes.

The receptor chain draws on TRBV4-1 and TRBJ1-1, and TRBD1 aligns with 8 junction nucleotides. This sequence originates from a man aged 65 to 79 with COVID-19, enrolled during active disease. Specimen: peripheral blood. The DNA sequence is TGCGCCAGCAGCCAGCAGGGGGCCAGGGAGAACACTGAAGCTTTCTTT. This encodes CASSQQGARENTEAFF.